This T cell receptor (beta chain) originates from a study of shared clonotypes between healthy human individuals. In the study overall: For every donor, three CD4 naive, three CD4 memory, two CD8 naive and one CD8 memory plates were used. Findings of the study overall: Sample collection involved blood only; tissue repertoires are likely different.

TCRdb's table, derived via immunoSEQ multiplex PCR, lists solely in-frame clones and lacks some. The table has more than 850,000 clones, 75% to 80% seen once. All donors were Caucasian adults living in Nashville, Tennessee. The CDR3 has 15 residues. V lost 5 bases and J lost 1, with 14 bases in between. CDR1 is MDHEN and CDR2 is SYDVKM in the germline V gene. A word on this clone: Its antigen is unidentified.

The material sequenced was memory CD4+ T cells from PBMCs. The subset is: CD45RA-negative fraction. This rearrangement joins TRBV28 to TRBJ1-1; no clear D. The receptor comes from a man aged 18-30 years in good health. Some clones in this sample may be carry-over from other donors' samples. The CDR3 is CASSVQDGRNTEAFF. The CDR3 DNA sequence: TGTGCCAGCAGTGTCCAGGACGGAAGGAACACTGAAGCTTTCTTT.